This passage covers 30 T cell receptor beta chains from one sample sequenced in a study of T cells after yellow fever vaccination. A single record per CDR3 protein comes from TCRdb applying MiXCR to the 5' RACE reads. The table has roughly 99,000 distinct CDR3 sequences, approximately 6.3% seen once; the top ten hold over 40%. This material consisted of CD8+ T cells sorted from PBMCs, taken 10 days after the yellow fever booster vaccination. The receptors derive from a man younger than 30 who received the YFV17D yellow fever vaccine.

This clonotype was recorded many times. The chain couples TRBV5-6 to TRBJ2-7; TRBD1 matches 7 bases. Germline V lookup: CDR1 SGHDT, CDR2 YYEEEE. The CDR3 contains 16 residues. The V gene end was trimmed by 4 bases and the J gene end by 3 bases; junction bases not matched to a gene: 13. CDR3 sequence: CASSLYRDSFDYEQYV. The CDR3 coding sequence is TGTGCCAGCAGCCTCTACCGGGACAGTTTTGACTACGAGCAGTACGTC.

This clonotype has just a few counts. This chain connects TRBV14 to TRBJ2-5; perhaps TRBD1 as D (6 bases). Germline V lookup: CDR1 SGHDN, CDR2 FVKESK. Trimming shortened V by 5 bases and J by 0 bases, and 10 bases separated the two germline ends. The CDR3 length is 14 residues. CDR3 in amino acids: CASSGWTDQETQYF. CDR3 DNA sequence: TGTGCCAGCAGCGGGTGGACAGACCAAGAGACCCAGTACTTC.

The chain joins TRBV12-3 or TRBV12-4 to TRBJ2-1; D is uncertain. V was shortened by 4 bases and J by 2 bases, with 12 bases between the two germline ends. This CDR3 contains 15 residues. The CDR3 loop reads CASSSEKVPYNEQFF. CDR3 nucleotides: TGTGCCAGCAGTTCGGAAAAGGTCCCCTACAATGAGCAGTTCTTC.

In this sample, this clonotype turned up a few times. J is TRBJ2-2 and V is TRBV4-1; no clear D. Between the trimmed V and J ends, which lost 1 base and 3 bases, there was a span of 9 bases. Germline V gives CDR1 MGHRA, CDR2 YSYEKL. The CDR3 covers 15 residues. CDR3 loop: CASSQVGLYTGELFF. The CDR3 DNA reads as TGCGCCAGCAGCCAAGTTGGGCTGTACACCGGGGAGCTGTTTTTT.

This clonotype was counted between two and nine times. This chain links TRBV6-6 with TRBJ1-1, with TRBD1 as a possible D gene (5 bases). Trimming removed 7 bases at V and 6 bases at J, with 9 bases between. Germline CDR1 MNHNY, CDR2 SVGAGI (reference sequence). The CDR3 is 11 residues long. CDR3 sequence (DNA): TGTGCCAGCACTGAGGGGCCTGAAGCTTTCTTT. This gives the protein CASTEGPEAFF.

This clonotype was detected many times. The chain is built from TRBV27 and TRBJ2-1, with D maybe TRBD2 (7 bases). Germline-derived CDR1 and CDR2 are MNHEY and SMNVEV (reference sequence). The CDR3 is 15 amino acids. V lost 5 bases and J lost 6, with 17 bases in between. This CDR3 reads CASSLGGPNSNEQFF. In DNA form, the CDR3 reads TGTGCCAGCAGTCTGGGGGGGCCCAACAGCAATGAGCAGTTCTTC.

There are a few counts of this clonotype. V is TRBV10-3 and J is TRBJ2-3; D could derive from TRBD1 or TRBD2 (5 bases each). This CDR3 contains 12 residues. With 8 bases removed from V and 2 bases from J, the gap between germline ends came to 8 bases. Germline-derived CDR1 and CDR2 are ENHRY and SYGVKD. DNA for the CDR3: TGTGCCATCGGGGACCCCACAGATACGCAGTATTTT. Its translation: CAIGDPTDTQYF.

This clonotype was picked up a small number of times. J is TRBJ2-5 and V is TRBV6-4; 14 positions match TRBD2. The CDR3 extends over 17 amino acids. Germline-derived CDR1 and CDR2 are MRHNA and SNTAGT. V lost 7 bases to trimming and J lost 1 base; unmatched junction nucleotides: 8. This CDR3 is CASTPGLAGDAQETQYF. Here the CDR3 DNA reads TGTGCCAGCACACCGGGACTAGCGGGGGACGCCCAAGAGACCCAGTACTTC.

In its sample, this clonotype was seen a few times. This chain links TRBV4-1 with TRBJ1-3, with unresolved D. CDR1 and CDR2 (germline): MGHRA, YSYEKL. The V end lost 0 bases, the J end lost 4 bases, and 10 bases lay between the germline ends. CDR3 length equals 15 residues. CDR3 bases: TGCGCCAGCAGCCAAGAATGGGCAGACGGAAACACCATATATTTT. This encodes CASSQEWADGNTIYF.

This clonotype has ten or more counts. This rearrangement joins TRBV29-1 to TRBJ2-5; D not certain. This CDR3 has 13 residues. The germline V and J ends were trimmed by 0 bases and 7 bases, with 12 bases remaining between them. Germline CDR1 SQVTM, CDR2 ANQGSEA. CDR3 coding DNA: TGCAGCGTTGAAGATCTGGATTCGGTGACCCAGTACTTC. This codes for CSVEDLDSVTQYF.

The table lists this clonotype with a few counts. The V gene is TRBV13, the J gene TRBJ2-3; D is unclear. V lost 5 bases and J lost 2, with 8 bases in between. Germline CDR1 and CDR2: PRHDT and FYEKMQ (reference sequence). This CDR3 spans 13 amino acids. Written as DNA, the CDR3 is TGTGCCAGCAGCGTGGGAAACACAGATACGCAGTATTTT. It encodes CASSVGNTDTQYF. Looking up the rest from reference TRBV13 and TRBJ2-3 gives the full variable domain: AAGVIQSPRHLIKEKRETATLKCYPIPRHDTVYWYQQGPGQDPQFLISFYEKMQSDKGSIPDRFSAQQFSDYHSELNMSSLELGDSALYFCASSVGNTDTQYFGPGTRLTVL.

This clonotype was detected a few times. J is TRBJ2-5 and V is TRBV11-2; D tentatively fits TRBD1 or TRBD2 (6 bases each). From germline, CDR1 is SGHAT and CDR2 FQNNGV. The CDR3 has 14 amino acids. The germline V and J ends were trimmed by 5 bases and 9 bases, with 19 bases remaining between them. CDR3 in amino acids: CASSPTENGGSQYF. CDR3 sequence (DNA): TGTGCCAGCAGCCCCACTGAGAACGGGGGCTCCCAGTACTTC.

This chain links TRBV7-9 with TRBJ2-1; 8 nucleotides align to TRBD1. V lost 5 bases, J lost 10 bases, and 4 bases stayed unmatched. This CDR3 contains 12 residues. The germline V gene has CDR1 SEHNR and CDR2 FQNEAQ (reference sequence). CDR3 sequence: CASSDRTGEQFF. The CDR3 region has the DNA TGTGCCAGCAGCGACAGGACAGGGGAGCAGTTCTTC.

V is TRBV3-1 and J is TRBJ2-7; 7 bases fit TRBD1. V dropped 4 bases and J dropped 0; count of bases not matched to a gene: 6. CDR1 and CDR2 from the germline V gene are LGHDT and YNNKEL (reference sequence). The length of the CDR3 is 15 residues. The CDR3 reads CASSPRDSISYEQYF. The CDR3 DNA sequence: TGTGCCAGCAGCCCCCGGGACAGCATCTCCTACGAGCAGTACTTC.

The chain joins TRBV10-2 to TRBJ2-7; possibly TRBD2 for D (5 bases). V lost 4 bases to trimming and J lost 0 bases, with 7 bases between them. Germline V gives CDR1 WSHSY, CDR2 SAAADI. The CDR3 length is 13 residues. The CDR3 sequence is CASSAGSSYEQYV. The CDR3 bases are TGCGCCAGCAGTGCGGGGAGCTCCTACGAGCAGTACGTC.

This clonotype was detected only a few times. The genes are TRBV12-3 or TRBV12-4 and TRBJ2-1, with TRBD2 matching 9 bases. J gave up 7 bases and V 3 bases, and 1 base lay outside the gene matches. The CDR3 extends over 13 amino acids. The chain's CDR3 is CASSFSGGNEQFF. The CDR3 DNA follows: TGTGCCAGCAGTTTTAGCGGGGGTAATGAGCAGTTCTTC.

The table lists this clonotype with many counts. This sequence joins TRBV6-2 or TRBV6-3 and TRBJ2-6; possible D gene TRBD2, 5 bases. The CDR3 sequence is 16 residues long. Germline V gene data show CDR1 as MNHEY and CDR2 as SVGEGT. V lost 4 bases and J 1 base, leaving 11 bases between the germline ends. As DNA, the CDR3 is TGTGCCAGCAGTTTCCACGGGGATTCTGGGGCCAACGTCCTGACTTTC. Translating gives CASSFHGDSGANVLTF.

CDR3 residues: CASSLAKQGATEAFF. The CDR3 nucleotides read TGCGCCAGCAGCTTGGCCAAACAGGGAGCCACTGAAGCTTTCTTT. The chain combines TRBV5-1 with TRBJ1-1; D perhaps matches TRBD1 (6 bases). V lost 0 bases, J lost 4 bases, and 13 bases lay in between. There are 15 residues in the CDR3. Germline loops: CDR1 SGHRS, CDR2 YFSETQ.

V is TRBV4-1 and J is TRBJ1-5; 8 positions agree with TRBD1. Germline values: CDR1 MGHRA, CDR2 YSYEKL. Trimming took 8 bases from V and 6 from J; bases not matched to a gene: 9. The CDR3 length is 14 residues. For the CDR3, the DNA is TGCGCCAGCGCCGCCGGACAGGGCACTCAGCCCCAGCATTTT. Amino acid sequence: CASAAGQGTQPQHF.

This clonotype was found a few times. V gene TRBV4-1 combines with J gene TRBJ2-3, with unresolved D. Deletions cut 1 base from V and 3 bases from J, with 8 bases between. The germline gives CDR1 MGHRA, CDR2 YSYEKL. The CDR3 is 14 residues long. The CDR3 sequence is CASSQGSATDTQYF. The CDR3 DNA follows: TGCGCCAGCAGCCAAGGGTCGGCGACAGATACGCAGTATTTT.

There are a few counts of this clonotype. The CDR3 bases are TGTGCCAGCAGCTTAGGTTCGATAGGATACGAGCAGTACTTC. Its protein product is CASSLGSIGYEQYF. The V call is TRBV13, the J call TRBJ2-7; D unclear. Germline lookup yields CDR1 PRHDT and CDR2 FYEKMQ (reference sequence). This CDR3 comprises 14 residues. V lost 0 bases, J lost 4 bases, and 10 bases lay in between.

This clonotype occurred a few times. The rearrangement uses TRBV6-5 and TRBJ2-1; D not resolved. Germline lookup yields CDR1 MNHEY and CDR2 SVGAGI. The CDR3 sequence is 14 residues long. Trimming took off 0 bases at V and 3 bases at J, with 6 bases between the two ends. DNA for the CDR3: TGTGCCAGCAGTTACTCGGTCAGCTACAATGAGCAGTTCTTC. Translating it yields CASSYSVSYNEQFF.

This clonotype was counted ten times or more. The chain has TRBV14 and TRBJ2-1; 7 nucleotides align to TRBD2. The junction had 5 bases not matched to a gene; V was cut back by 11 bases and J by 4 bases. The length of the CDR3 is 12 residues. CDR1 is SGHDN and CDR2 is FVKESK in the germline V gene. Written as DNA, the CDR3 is TGTGCCTCGGGGGGACTATACAATGAGCAGTTCTTC. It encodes CASGGLYNEQFF.

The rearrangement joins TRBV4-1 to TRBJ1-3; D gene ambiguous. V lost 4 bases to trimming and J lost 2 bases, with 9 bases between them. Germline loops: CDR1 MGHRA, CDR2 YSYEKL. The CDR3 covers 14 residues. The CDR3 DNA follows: TGCGCCAGCAGCCCCGGAAGGGCTGGAAACACCATATATTTT. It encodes CASSPGRAGNTIYF.

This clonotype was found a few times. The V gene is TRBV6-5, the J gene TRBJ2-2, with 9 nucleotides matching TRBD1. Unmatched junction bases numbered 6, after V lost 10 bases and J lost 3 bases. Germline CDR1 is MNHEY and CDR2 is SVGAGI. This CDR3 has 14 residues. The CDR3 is CATEGQGYTGELFF. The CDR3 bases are TGTGCCACCGAAGGACAGGGGTACACCGGGGAGCTGTTTTTT.

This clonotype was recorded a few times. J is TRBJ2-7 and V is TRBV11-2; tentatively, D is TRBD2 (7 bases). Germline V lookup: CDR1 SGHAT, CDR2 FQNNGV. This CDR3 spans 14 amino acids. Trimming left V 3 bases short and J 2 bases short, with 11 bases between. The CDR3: CASSFGGPTYEQYF. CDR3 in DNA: TGTGCCAGCAGCTTCGGGGGGCCTACCTACGAGCAGTACTTC.

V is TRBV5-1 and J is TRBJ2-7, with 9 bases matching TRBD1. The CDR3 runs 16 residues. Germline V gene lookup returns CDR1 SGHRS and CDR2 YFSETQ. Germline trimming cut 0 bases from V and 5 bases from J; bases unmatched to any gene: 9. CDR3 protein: CASSLASSGQGHEQYF. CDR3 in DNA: TGCGCCAGCAGCTTGGCCTCTTCCGGACAGGGGCACGAGCAGTACTTC.

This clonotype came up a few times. The CDR3 sequence: CAIDWSSYNEQFF. In DNA form, the CDR3 reads TGTGCCATAGATTGGAGCTCCTACAATGAGCAGTTCTTC. The V and J genes are TRBV2 and TRBJ2-1; D ambiguous. The CDR3 totals 13 residues. CDR1 is SNHLY, CDR2 FYNNEI, per germline. Trimming shortened V by 10 bases and J by 0 bases, and 10 bases separated the two germline ends.

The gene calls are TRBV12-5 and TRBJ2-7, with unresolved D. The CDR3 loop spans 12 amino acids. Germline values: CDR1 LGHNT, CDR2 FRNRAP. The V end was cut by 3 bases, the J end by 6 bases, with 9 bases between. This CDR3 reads CASGLAITEQYF. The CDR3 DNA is TGTGCTAGTGGTTTAGCTATCACCGAGCAGTACTTC.

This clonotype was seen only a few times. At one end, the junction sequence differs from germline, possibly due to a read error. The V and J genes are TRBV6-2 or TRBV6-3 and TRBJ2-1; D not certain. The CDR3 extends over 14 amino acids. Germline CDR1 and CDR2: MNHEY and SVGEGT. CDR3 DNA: TGTGCCAGCAGCTACTCCGGGCCGAACAATGAGCAGTTCTTC. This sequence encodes CASSYSGPNNEQFF.